This T cell receptor beta chain was captured in a study of CD8+ T cells in alopecia areata. About the research overall: Administration of oral tofacitinib to treated patients was at 5 to 10 mg twice daily. Scoring of treated patients' severity used the percentage of affected scalp area. General study points: Scalp samples also yield sequences of resident alphabeta T cells from normal skin. Expanded CD8+ clones among the top 100, as well as scalp clonality, were significantly decreased by tofacitinib.

As to this clone: Antigen unknown.

cDNA prepared by RNA extraction and subsequent reverse transcription served as the template for sequencing. Sequencing was performed with immunoSEQ multiplex PCR; in TCRdb, only in-frame clones are kept and a portion is missing. The sample holds some 180,000 clones, around 49% seen once. The treatment: oral pan-JAK inhibitor, 5-10 mg twice daily. The specimen comprised CD8+ T cells sorted from blood, sampled at roughly week 53, from a patient treated with tofacitinib. The receptor comes from a human donor with alopecia areata.

The CDR3 DNA reads as TGTGCCAGCAGCCAAGATGGGGCAGGGGGCGTCAAAAACATTCAGTACTTC. Its translation: CASSQDGAGGVKNIQYF. This chain uses TRBV4-2 with TRBJ2-4; 8 bases line up with TRBD1. J lost 3 bases, V lost 0 bases, and 7 bases had no gene match. This CDR3 has 17 amino acids. Germline V gene data show CDR1 as LGHNA and CDR2 as YNFKEQ.